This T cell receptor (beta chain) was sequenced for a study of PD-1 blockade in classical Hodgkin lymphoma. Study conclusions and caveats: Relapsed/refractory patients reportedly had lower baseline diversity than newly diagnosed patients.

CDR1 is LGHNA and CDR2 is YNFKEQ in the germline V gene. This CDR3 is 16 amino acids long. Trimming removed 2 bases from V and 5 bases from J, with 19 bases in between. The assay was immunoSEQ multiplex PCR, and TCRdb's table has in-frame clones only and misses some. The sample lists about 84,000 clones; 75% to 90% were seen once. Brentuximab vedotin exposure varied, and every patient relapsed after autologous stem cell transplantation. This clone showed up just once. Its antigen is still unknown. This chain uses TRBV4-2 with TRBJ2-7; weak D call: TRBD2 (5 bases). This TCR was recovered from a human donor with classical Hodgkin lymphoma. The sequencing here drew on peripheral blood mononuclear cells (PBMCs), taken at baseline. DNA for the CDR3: TGTGCCAGCAGCCAACTTCAACCCTATCACGGGGACGAGCAGTACTTC. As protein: CASSQLQPYHGDEQYF.